The 23 T cell receptor beta chains below all came from one sample that was sequenced in a study of regulatory T cells in long-lasting Graves disease. This sample's time point: persistent/refractory GD, antithyroid drugs over 5 years with positive TRAb. Scientists built the TCR library using RNA that was extracted from PBMCs. Arm-PCR with iRepertoire HTBI primers amplified the CDR3 regions for these TCR beta libraries. TCRdb passed the multiplex PCR reads through MiXCR, listing each CDR3 protein once. The table lists approximately 350,000 distinct CDR3 sequences, about 23% of them singletons. The sample in question was peripheral blood mononuclear cells (PBMCs), obtained when the disease was refractory, from a patient treated with antithyroid drugs. These receptors all come from a woman aged 40 to 55 with Graves disease.

This clonotype was observed many times. The J gene is TRBJ1-5, the V gene TRBV20-1; D is unclear. Trimming left V 1 base short and J 5 bases short, with 18 bases between. This CDR3 is 16 amino acids long. Germline values: CDR1 DFQATT, CDR2 SNEGSKA (reference sequence). CDR3 DNA sequence: TGCAGTGCTAGAGGGTCGAGGGTACTGCGGGATCAGCCCCAGCATTTT. As protein: CSARGSRVLRDQPQHF.

There are a few counts of this clonotype. The chain joins TRBV29-1 to TRBJ2-7, with D possibly being TRBD2 (7 bases). Trimming took 6 bases from V and 2 from J, leaving 20 bases between them. This CDR3 has 15 residues. Germline CDR1 is SQVTM and CDR2 is ANQGSEA. This chain's CDR3 is CSVRGAGESPYEQYF. The CDR3 DNA is TGCAGCGTGAGGGGGGCGGGGGAAAGTCCCTACGAGCAGTACTTC.

The sample holds a few counts of this clonotype. The chain links TRBV11-2 to TRBJ2-2, with 11 bases that match TRBD2. The J segment lost 4 bases and the V segment lost 5 bases, leaving 15 bases of the junction unmatched. The CDR3 has 19 amino acids. CDR1 and CDR2 (germline): SGHAT, FQNNGV. The CDR3 nucleotides are TGTGCCAGCAGCCGAATTGCGTTACTAGCGGGAGCCCTCACCGGGGAGCTGTTTTTT. It codes for CASSRIALLAGALTGELFF.

The CDR3 nucleotides read TGCGCCAGCAGCTTGGCTCCTCTAGCGGACCTCCTACGGTCCTACGAGCAGTACTTC. Its translation is CASSLAPLADLLRSYEQYF. This chain links TRBV5-1 with TRBJ2-7; 7 bases map to TRBD2. Germline-derived CDR1 and CDR2 are SGHRS and YFSETQ. Losses at the gene ends were 0 bases for V and 1 base for J; bases not matched to a gene: 16. CDR3 length equals 19 residues.

A few counts support this clonotype. V and J are TRBV6-1 and TRBJ2-5; D may be TRBD2 (6 bases). The CDR3 is 13 residues long. The germline CDR1 and CDR2 sequences are MNHNS and SASEGT. V gave up 8 bases and J gave up 6 bases, with 16 bases separating them. In DNA form, the CDR3 reads TGTGCCAGCGGGGTTGGGGACTGGCAGACCCAGTACTTC. This sequence encodes CASGVGDWQTQYF.

About this clonotype: At one of its ends the junction is not consistent with the germline gene, which may arise from a read error. The chain combines TRBV20-1 with TRBJ2-7, with D possibly matching TRBD2 (5 bases). CDR1 is DFQATT and CDR2 is SNEGSKA in the germline V gene (reference sequence). This CDR3 comprises 14 residues. CDR3 DNA sequence: TGCAGTGCTAGGTCACCGCCGGGATCCTACGGGCAGTACTTC. It yields the protein CSARSPPGSYGQYF.

In this sample, this clonotype turned up many times. The V gene is TRBV11-2, the J gene TRBJ1-2; 7 nucleotides line up with TRBD1. Germline V lookup: CDR1 SGHAT, CDR2 FQNNGV. V was clipped by 5 bases and J by 8 bases; unmatched bases: 5. This CDR3 is built from 12 residues. Written as DNA, the CDR3 is TGTGCCAGCAGCCCGGGACAGCAAGGCTACACCTTC. Its translation: CASSPGQQGYTF. Using reference TRBV11-2 and TRBJ1-2 for the parts outside the CDR3, the full variable domain is EAGVAQSPRYKIIEKRQSVAFWCNPISGHATLYWYQQILGQGPKLLIQFQNNGVVDDSQLPKDRFSAERLKGVDSTLKIQPAKLEDSAVYLCASSPGQQGYTFGSGTRLTVV.

This clonotype was recorded a few times. The chain couples TRBV3-1 to TRBJ2-7; D uncertain. Germline V gene sequence: CDR1 LGHDT, CDR2 YNNKEL (reference sequence). This CDR3 has 15 residues. V lost 1 base and J lost 9, with 19 bases in between. The CDR3 spells CASSQGFETVYGQYF. DNA for the CDR3: TGTGCCAGCAGCCAAGGCTTTGAGACGGTCTATGGGCAGTACTTC.

This clonotype showed up just a few times. This rearrangement joins TRBV5-1 to TRBJ2-7; tentatively, D is TRBD1 or TRBD2 (5 bases each). Per the germline V gene, CDR1 is SGHRS and CDR2 is YFSETQ. V shed 0 bases and J shed 4 bases, with 14 bases lying between them. There are 15 residues in the CDR3. This CDR3 is CASSLGGTSFYEQYF. In DNA, the CDR3 is TGCGCCAGCAGCTTGGGTGGGACGTCCTTTTACGAGCAGTACTTC.

This clonotype came up many times. The chain recombines TRBV11-2 with TRBJ2-5; 8 nucleotides agree with TRBD2. Germline V gives CDR1 SGHAT, CDR2 FQNNGV. The CDR3 is 15 amino acids. Unmatched junction bases numbered 9, after V lost 5 bases and J lost 4 bases. The CDR3, as DNA: TGTGCCAGCAGCCGCCCGGGACTAGGGGTAGAGACCCAGTACTTC. This translates into CASSRPGLGVETQYF.

At least ten counts were recorded for this clonotype. The chain recombines TRBV2 with TRBJ2-6, with no clear D. The CDR3 is made up of 16 amino acids. The ends were cut back, 8 bases at V and 0 bases at J, with 14 bases in the middle. CDR1 and CDR2 (germline): SNHLY, FYNNEI. The CDR3 sequence: CASEPVDNSGANVLTF. The CDR3 nucleotides are TGTGCCAGCGAGCCAGTCGACAACTCTGGGGCCAACGTCCTGACTTTC.

A remark on this clonotype: A much larger clone differs from this one at a single base, so this may be a read error. The genes are TRBV28 and TRBJ2-1; D ambiguous. V was clipped by 3 bases and J by 10 bases, with 19 bases between them. The CDR3 contains 15 residues. CDR1 and CDR2 (germline): MDHEN, SYDVKM. The CDR3 region is CASSFAADFSYEQFF. The CDR3 region has the DNA TGTGCCAGCAGTTTTGCGGCGGATTTCTCCTACGAGCAGTTCTTC.

This clonotype was observed a few times. The rearrangement uses TRBV9 and TRBJ2-2; D gene uncertain. CDR1 is SGDLS and CDR2 is YYNGEE in the germline V gene. With 2 bases removed from V and 4 bases from J, the gap between germline ends came to 9 bases. The CDR3 extends over 14 amino acids. CDR3 sequence (DNA): TGTGCCAGCAGCGTGGACCTCATCACCGGGGAGCTGTTTTTT. Its protein is CASSVDLITGELFF.

At least ten counts were recorded for this clonotype. The rearrangement links TRBV28 to TRBJ2-7; 9 bases match TRBD1. CDR1 is MDHEN and CDR2 is SYDVKM in the germline V gene. The CDR3 loop spans 16 amino acids. Trimming cost V 6 bases and J 6 bases; bases outside gene matches: 15. The CDR3: CASSLDLDRGTGEQYF. CDR3 nucleotides: TGTGCCAGCAGCCTAGATTTGGACAGGGGTACTGGCGAGCAGTACTTC. The whole variable domain, remainder taken from reference TRBV28 and TRBJ2-7, is DVKVTQSSRYLVKRTGEKVFLECVQDMDHENMFWYRQDPGLGLRLIYFSYDVKMKEKGDIPEGYSVSREKKERFSLILESASTNQTSMYLCASSLDLDRGTGEQYFGPGTRLTVT.

This clonotype was seen repeatedly, ten times or more. The chain joins TRBV28 to TRBJ2-7; 7 nucleotides line up with TRBD1. The CDR3 runs to 13 residues. After removal of 6 bases from V and 2 bases from J, the junction contained 4 bases not matched to a gene. Germline CDR1 is MDHEN and CDR2 is SYDVKM. The CDR3, as DNA: TGTGCCAGCAGCTGGACAGGCACCTACGAGCAGTACTTC. This encodes CASSWTGTYEQYF.

Remarks on this clonotype: A single base separates this from a much larger clone, so it may be a read error. The chain's CDR3 is CASSVAGRSTGELFF. CDR3 sequence (DNA): TGCGCCAGCAGTGTGGCAGGGAGGAGCACCGGGGAGCTGTTTTTT. The rearrangement uses TRBV10-2 and TRBJ2-2; TRBD2 is a possible D gene (6 bases). Trimming stripped 4 bases from V and 4 bases from J, with 13 bases between. The length of the CDR3 is 15 residues. Germline V CDR1 and CDR2: WSHSY, SAAADI.

The V and J genes are TRBV15 and TRBJ1-1, with TRBD1 as a possible D gene (5 bases). The CDR3 has 14 amino acids. The V gene's germline CDR1 is LNHNV and CDR2 YYDKDF (reference sequence). Trimming cost V 3 bases and J 3 bases, with 11 bases left between them. The CDR3 nucleotides read TGTGCCACCAGCAGGCAGGGAGGGGACACTGAAGCTTTCTTT. This codes for CATSRQGGDTEAFF.

In its sample, this clonotype was seen a few times. The chain joins TRBV2 to TRBJ2-7; TRBD2 might be the D (6 bases). V lost 2 bases and J lost 4, with 15 bases in between. The length of the CDR3 is 15 residues. In germline, CDR1 is SNHLY, CDR2 FYNNEI. The CDR3 loop is CASSELAGNMYEQYF. The CDR3 coding sequence is TGTGCCAGCAGTGAACTGGCGGGAAATATGTACGAGCAGTACTTC.

The rearrangement joins TRBV7-6 to TRBJ1-2; D is undetermined. Germline loops: CDR1 SGHVS, CDR2 FNYEAQ. This CDR3 contains 14 residues. Trimming cost V 1 base and J 6 bases, with 12 bases left between them. CDR3 loop: CASSLGPGSDGYTF. The CDR3 bases are TGTGCCAGCAGCTTAGGCCCCGGGAGCGATGGCTACACCTTC.

The V gene is TRBV20-1, the J gene TRBJ2-2; 12 bases agree with TRBD2. Trimming took 7 bases from V and 2 from J; bases not matched to a gene: 14. The CDR3 is 18 amino acids. Looked up from germline, CDR1 is DFQATT and CDR2 is SNEGSKA (reference sequence). CDR3 coding DNA: TGCAGTGTTCCAGGACTAGCGGGGACTGGGCGTAACACCGGGGAGCTGTTTTTT. Protein: CSVPGLAGTGRNTGELFF.

In its sample, this clonotype was seen once. This chain links TRBV7-9 with TRBJ2-5; D is perhaps TRBD2 (5 bases). Trimming cost V 2 bases and J 1 base, with 11 bases left between them. Germline CDR1 and CDR2: SEHNR and FQNEAQ (reference sequence). This CDR3 spans 15 amino acids. The CDR3 sequence is CASSLSSGFQETQYF. CDR3 in DNA: TGTGCCAGCAGCTTATCGTCGGGATTCCAAGAGACCCAGTACTTC.

Details on this clonotype: This clone may be a read error of a much larger clone one base away. The chain couples TRBV14 to TRBJ1-6, with no clear D. The length of the CDR3 is 13 residues. Trimming took off 1 base at V and 14 bases at J, with 12 bases between the two ends. The germline gives CDR1 SGHDN, CDR2 FVKESK. CDR3 sequence (DNA): TGTGCCAGCAGCCAAGTCCTAATTGGCGCCCTCCACTTT. It codes for CASSQVLIGALHF.

The chain uses TRBV5-5 and TRBJ1-6; D not resolved. Germline values: CDR1 SGHKS, CDR2 YYEKEE (reference sequence). There are 19 residues in the CDR3. V gave up 1 base and J gave up 4 bases, with 21 bases separating them. The CDR3 DNA is TGTGCCAGCAGCTTGTTACGACTACTGAGGAGAGCATATAATTCACCCCTCCACTTT. Translating it yields CASSLLRLLRRAYNSPLHF.